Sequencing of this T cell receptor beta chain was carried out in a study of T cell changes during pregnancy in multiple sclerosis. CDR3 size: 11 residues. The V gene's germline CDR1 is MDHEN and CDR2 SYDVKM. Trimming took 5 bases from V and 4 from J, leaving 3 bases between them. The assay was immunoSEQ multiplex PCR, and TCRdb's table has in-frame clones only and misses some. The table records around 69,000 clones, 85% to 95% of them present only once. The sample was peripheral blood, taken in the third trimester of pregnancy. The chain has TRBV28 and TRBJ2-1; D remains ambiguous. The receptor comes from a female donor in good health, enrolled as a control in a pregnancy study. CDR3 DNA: TGTGCCAGCAGTCAATACAATGAGCAGTTCTTC. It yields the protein CASSQYNEQFF.